This note documents a single T cell receptor beta chain sequence. CDR1 PRHDT and CDR2 FYEKMQ come from the germline V gene (reference sequence). The CDR3 length is 15 residues. V shed 2 bases and J 10 bases; nucleotides not matched to a gene: 7. This sample is drawn from a study of blood T cell repertoires in COVID-19. Turning to the study itself: Spain, Italy and the United States supplied samples that represented acute and convalescent COVID-19.

Clones were sequenced by immunoSEQ multiplex PCR, and TCRdb holds only the in-frame ones, with some missing. The top ten hold over 5.5% of the sample, which has some 56,000 clones, more than 75% seen once. The clonotype originates from a man in his 60s with acute or convalescent COVID-19. The sequencing input was peripheral blood. The J gene is TRBJ1-6, the V gene TRBV13; 8 nucleotides agree with TRBD1. This CDR3 reads CASSLKGQGFSPLHF. The CDR3 DNA is TGTGCCAGCAGCTTAAAAGGACAGGGATTCTCACCCCTCCACTTT.